This T cell receptor (beta chain) was captured by sequencing in a study of blood T cell repertoires in COVID-19. With 0 bases removed from V and 0 bases from J, the gap between germline ends came to 13 bases. The CDR3 has 17 amino acids. From germline, CDR1 is SGDLS and CDR2 YYNGEE. TCRdb's copy holds only in-frame clones and misses some; the assay was immunoSEQ multiplex PCR. The sample lists roughly 500,000 clones, approximately 89% occurring once. The chain is built from TRBV9 and TRBJ1-3; no firm D call. The material sequenced was peripheral blood. The receptor was isolated from a man between 18 and 35 years old with COVID-19, enrolled during active disease. The DNA of the CDR3 is TGTGCCAGCAGCGTAGTCAGCAGGCCCAGCTCTGGAAACACCATATATTTT. This sequence encodes CASSVVSRPSSGNTIYF.